This TCR beta chain was sequenced for a study of CD8 T cells in Susac syndrome. Study-wide context: When blood was drawn, patients with Susac syndrome were on intravenous immunoglobulin alone, on corticosteroids, or therapy-naive.

The V gene's germline CDR1 is SNHLY and CDR2 FYNNEI. The V end lost 11 bases, the J end lost 0 bases, and 18 bases lay between the germline ends. CDR3 size: 15 residues. A quantity of about 0.45 to 1 ug RNA underwent reverse transcription using random hexamers. Via MiXCR, TCRdb re-called the immunoSEQ multiplex PCR reads, giving one row per CDR3 protein. This sample has around 71,000 distinct CDR3 sequences, with approximately 93% found just once. The sequence was obtained from a human donor with Susac syndrome. The chain combines TRBV2 with TRBJ2-3; possible D gene TRBD1, 6 bases. The sample comprised CD4+ T cells from PBMCs. CDR3 residues: CAGSQGILSTDTQYF. The DNA of the CDR3 is TGTGCCGGATCACAGGGAATACTAAGCACAGATACGCAGTATTTT.